This T cell receptor beta chain was captured by sequencing in a study of cytomegalovirus exposure and HLA in healthy donors. Study-wide background: Samples from HLA-typed donors yielded some 85 million unique TCRs in an early data release.

13 Jbeta primers and 60 Vbeta primers were used for the PCR. Assay: immunoSEQ multiplex PCR; the TCRdb copy retains only in-frame clones and omits some. Found here are about 120,000 clones, 75% to 85% of them singletons; the top ten hold over 3.5%. The CDR3 totals 13 residues. From germline, CDR1 is SGHTA and CDR2 FQGNSA. As regards this clone: Antigen: not known.

General study points: In a later analysis, parvovirus B19, influenza, CMV and Epstein-Barr virus appeared linked to several top co-occurrence clusters. The study recorded 164 TCR beta chains that were cytomegalovirus-associated. The authors later found HLA-associated TCR beta chains more clonally expanded than equally common others.

This receptor was obtained from a man aged 30-40 years in good health and CMV-seropositive. This chain connects TRBV7-2 to TRBJ2-7, with a tentative D call TRBD1 (5 bases). The J call may be in error: the DNA end matches TRBJ2-1 better. The specimen sequenced was PBMCs. CDR3 in DNA: TGTGCCAGCAGCTTAAGGGGTGGGGATGAGCAGTTCTTC. Translated, it gives CASSLRGGDEQFF.